Described below is a single TCR beta chain sequence and its context. The assay was immunoSEQ multiplex PCR, and TCRdb's table has in-frame clones only and misses some. The sample yields 780,000 or so clones, 72% seen once. This record comes from a study of shared clonotypes between healthy human individuals. Trimming cost V 6 bases and J 4 bases; bases outside gene matches: 5. Germline V lookup: CDR1 MNHNS, CDR2 SASEGT. The CDR3 extends over 13 amino acids. The chain recombines TRBV6-1 with TRBJ2-7; 8 bases match TRBD1. The material sequenced was memory CD4+ T cells sorted from blood. Documented subset: CD45RA-negative fraction. This sequence originates from a woman under 40 in good health. The CDR3: CASRGTGYYEQYF. The CDR3 coding sequence is TGTGCCAGCAGGGGGACAGGTTATTACGAGCAGTACTTC.